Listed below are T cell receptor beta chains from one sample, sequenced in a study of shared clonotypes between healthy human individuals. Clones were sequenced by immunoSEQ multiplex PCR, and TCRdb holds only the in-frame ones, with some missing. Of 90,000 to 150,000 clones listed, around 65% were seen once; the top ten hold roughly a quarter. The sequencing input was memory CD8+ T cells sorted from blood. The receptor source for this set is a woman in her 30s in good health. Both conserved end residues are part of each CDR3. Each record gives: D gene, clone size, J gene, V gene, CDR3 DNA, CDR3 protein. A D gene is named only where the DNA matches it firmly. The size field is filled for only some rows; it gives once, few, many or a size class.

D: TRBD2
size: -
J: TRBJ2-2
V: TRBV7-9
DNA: TGTACCAGCAGCTCCCGGGACTACCTTGAGGGGCCCGGGGAGCTGTTTTTT
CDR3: CTSSSRDYLEGPGELFF

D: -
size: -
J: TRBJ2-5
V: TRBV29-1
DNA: TGCAGCGTTGAAGATGGGCAGGGCTGGGAGACCCAGTACTTC
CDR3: CSVEDGQGWETQYF

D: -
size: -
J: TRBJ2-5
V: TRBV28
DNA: TGTGCCAGCAGCTCCCTAGGACGGGACCAAGAGACCCAGTACTTC
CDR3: CASSSLGRDQETQYF

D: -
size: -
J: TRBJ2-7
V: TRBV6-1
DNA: TGTGCCAGCAAACGGGACCCCCGGGGCTCCTACGAGCAGTACTTC
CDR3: CASKRDPRGSYEQYF

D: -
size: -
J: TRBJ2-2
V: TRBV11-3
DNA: TGTGCCAGCAGCTTAGACGGCTTTTTACTCGGTACCGGGGAGCTGTTTTTT
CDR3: CASSLDGFLLGTGELFF

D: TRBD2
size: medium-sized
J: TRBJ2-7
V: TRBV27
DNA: TGTGCCAGCAGTCGGACTAGCGGGAGCTGGAACTACGAGCAGTACTTC
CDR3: CASSRTSGSWNYEQYF

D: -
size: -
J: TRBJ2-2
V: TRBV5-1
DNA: TGCGCCAGCAGCCCGGGACACGAGAACACCGGGGAGCTGTTTTTT
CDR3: CASSPGHENTGELFF

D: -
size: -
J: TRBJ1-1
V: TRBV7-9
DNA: TGTGCCAGCAGCCTTTCCGAGGGTGAAGCTTTCTTT
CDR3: CASSLSEGEAFF

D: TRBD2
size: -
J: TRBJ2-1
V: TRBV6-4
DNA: TGTGCCAGCAGTGTCCAGGTGGCGGGGGAATACAATGAGCAGTTCTTC
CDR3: CASSVQVAGEYNEQFF

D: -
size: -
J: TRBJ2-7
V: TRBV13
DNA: TGTGCCAGCAGCTTAACGACAGGTGTGACCGAGCAGTACTTC
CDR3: CASSLTTGVTEQYF

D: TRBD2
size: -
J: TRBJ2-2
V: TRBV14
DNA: TGTGCCAGCAGCCAGTTACTAGCGGGAGTAGGGACCGGGGAGCTGTTTTTT
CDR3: CASSQLLAGVGTGELFF

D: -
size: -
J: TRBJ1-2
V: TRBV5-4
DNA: TGTGCCAGCAGCCCCGGCGCTTTTCCTGGCTACACCTTC
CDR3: CASSPGAFPGYTF

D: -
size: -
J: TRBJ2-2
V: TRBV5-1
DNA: TGCGCCAGCAGCCCCCACTCCGGGGAGCTGTTTTTT
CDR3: CASSPHSGELFF

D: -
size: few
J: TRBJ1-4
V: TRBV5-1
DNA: TGCGCCAGCAGCCGACCAACGTTTAGTCATTTTTGTGTTGAAAAACTGTTTTTT
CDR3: CASSRPTFSHFCVEKLFF

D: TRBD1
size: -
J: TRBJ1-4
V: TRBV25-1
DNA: TGTGCCAGCAGTGATCCGCGGAGGGACAGTAATGAAAAACTGTTTTTT
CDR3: CASSDPRRDSNEKLFF

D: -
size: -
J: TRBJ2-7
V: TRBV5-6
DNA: TGTGCCAGCAGCCTGGGTTCCTTCTACGAGCAGTACTTC
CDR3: CASSLGSFYEQYF

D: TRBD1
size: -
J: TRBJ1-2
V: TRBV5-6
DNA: TGTGCCAGCGGCCGGACAGGGTCATTGCCCTATGGCTACACCTTC
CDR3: CASGRTGSLPYGYTF

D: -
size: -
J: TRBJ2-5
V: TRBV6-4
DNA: TGTGCCAGCAGTGCCGACGAAAAAGAGACCCAGTACTTC
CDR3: CASSADEKETQYF

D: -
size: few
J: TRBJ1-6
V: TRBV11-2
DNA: TGTGCCAGCACCGAGCGGGAAGCCAATTCACCCCTCCACTTT
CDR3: CASTEREANSPLHF

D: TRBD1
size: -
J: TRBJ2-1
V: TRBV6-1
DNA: TGTGCCAGCACACGTGGGACAGGGGGCTACAATGAGCAGTTCTTC
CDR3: CASTRGTGGYNEQFF

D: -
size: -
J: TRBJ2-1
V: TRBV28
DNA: TGTGCCAGCAGCCTCTCAAGAACCGGTTCCTACAATGAGCAGTTCTTC
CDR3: CASSLSRTGSYNEQFF

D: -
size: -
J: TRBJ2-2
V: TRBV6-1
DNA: TGTGCCAGCAGAGAGGGGCCGAACACCGGGGAGCTGTTTTTT
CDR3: CASREGPNTGELFF

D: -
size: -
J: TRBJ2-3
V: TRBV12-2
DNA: TGTGCAAGTCGCTTACCTCTAGCGGGCCTGTGTGGCACAGATACGCAGTATTTT
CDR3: CASRLPLAGLCGTDTQYF

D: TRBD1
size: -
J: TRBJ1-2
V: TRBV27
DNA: TGTGCCAGCAGTTTCGTGGGACAGGGACCCCTCCATGGCTACACCTTC
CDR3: CASSFVGQGPLHGYTF

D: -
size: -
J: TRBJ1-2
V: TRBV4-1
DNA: TGCGCCAGCAGCCAAGAAGAACGGAGCTATGGCTACACCTTC
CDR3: CASSQEERSYGYTF

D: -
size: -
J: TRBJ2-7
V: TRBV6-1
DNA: TGTGCCAGCAGTGAACTTGGGGGGGGGCTCGACGAGCAGTACTTC
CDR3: CASSELGGGLDEQYF

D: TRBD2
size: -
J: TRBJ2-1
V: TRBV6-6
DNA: TGTGCCAGCAGTCACAGGACTAGCGGAATCAATGAGCAGTTCTTC
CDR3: CASSHRTSGINEQFF

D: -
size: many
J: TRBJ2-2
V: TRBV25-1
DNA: TGTGCCAGCAGCATCGACAGCGACAATACCGGGGAGCTGTTTTTT
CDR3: CASSIDSDNTGELFF

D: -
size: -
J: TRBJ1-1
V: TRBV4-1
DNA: TGCGCCAGCAGCCAAGTAGGAAGGAGAGGCACTGAAGCTTTCTTT
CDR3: CASSQVGRRGTEAFF

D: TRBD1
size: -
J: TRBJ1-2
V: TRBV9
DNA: TGTGCCAGCAGCGCAGGGGGACAGGGGGCGCGCTATGGCTACACCTTC
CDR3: CASSAGGQGARYGYTF

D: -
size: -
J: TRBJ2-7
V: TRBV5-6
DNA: TGTGCCAGCAGCTTGGGGTCCAGCTACGAGCAGTACTTC
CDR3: CASSLGSSYEQYF

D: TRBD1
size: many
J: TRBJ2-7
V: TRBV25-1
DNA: TGTGCCAGCAGTCCGGGACAGGAGCAGTACTTC
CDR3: CASSPGQEQYF

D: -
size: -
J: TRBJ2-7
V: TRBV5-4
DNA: TGTGCCAGCAGCCCATTCGACAGGGAGGCCGAGCAGTACTTC
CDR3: CASSPFDREAEQYF